The clone carrying this T cell receptor (beta chain) showed up just a few times. Its specificity is not known. With iRepertoire HTBI primers and Arm-PCR of CDR3 regions, TCR beta libraries were built. One entry per CDR3 protein results from TCRdb running MiXCR on the multiplex PCR reads. The profile shows 350,000 to 550,000 distinct CDR3 sequences, roughly 15% of them singletons. This CDR3 spans 18 amino acids. CDR1 and CDR2 from the germline V gene are MNHEY and SVGAGI. Trimming took 6 bases from V and 0 from J, leaving 21 bases between them. The sample comes from a study of regulatory T cells in long-lasting Graves disease. In the study overall: Prior antithyroid drug treatment in newly diagnosed Graves' patients lasted under 3 months.

Notes on the study in general: Persistent disease was characterized by preferential usage of TRBV28, TRBJ1-2 and TRBJ2-5. The analysis examined peripheral blood only and excluded thyroid tissue.

This sample's time point: newly diagnosed GD, antithyroid drugs for less than 3 months. Isolated PBMC RNA provided the starting material for the TCR library. These data are also associated with another study on T cells in Graves' hyperthyroidism and ophthalmopathy.

The sequence came from a woman in her 50s with Graves disease. Specimen: peripheral blood mononuclear cells (PBMCs), collected at new diagnosis, from a patient treated with antithyroid drugs. The rearrangement links TRBV6-5 to TRBJ2-1; the D gene is possibly TRBD2 (5 bases). This CDR3 reads CASRYVTVAPHSYNEQFF. The CDR3 region has the DNA TGTGCCAGCAGATACGTTACAGTAGCGCCACACTCCTACAATGAGCAGTTCTTC.